The 13 T cell receptor beta chains presented below share a single source sample, sequenced in a study of cytotoxic CD8 clonotypes in ibrutinib-treated CLL. The table came from immunoSEQ multiplex PCR; TCRdb's copy has only in-frame clones and leaves some out. The sample comprises around 250,000 clones, 70% of which are singletons, and 15% rests with the top ten. Material: PBMCs, obtained after 24 months of ibrutinib treatment. The receptors were sampled from a human donor with chronic lymphocytic leukemia.

The rearrangement links TRBV4-3 to TRBJ2-1; D is perhaps TRBD1 or TRBD2 (5 bases each). CDR1 and CDR2 (germline): LGHNA, YSLEER. The CDR3 covers 16 residues. The ends were cut back, 3 bases at V and 2 bases at J, with 14 bases in the middle. CDR3: CASSQTGTNTYNEQFF. Written as DNA, the CDR3 is TGCGCCAGCAGCCAGACCGGGACCAATACCTACAATGAGCAGTTCTTC.

This chain uses TRBV30 with TRBJ2-2; D is possibly TRBD1 (5 bases). CDR3 length: 12 amino acids. The ends were cut back, 4 bases at V and 9 bases at J, with 12 bases in the middle. From germline, CDR1 is GTSNPN and CDR2 SVGIG (reference sequence). The CDR3 coding sequence is TGTGCCTGGAAGCAGGGTGTGCGGGAGCTGTTTTTT. Protein sequence: CAWKQGVRELFF.

This clone was seen only a few times. The genes are TRBV19 and TRBJ1-2; D uncertain. In germline, CDR1 is LNHDA, CDR2 SQIVND (reference sequence). This CDR3 is built from 14 residues. Trimming took 2 bases from V and 0 from J, leaving 7 bases between them. The CDR3 loop is CASSITGTNYGYTF. The DNA for the CDR3 is TGTGCCAGTAGTATAACCGGGACTAACTATGGCTACACCTTC. Supplemented by reference TRBV19 and TRBJ1-2, the full variable domain reads DGGITQSPKYLFRKEGQNVTLSCEQNLNHDAMYWYRQDPGQGLRLIYYSQIVNDFQKGDIAEGYSVSREKKESFPLTVTSAQKNPTAFYLCASSITGTNYGYTFGSGTRLTVV.

This chain uses TRBV7-9 with TRBJ2-5; either TRBD1 or TRBD2 may fit D (5 bases each). This CDR3 contains 15 residues. Per the germline V gene, CDR1 is SEHNR and CDR2 is FQNEAQ (reference sequence). V shed 1 base and J shed 2 bases, with 11 bases lying between them. CDR3 coding DNA: TGTGCCAGCAGCTTAGTACAGGAGGTTCAAGAGACCCAGTACTTC. Residues: CASSLVQEVQETQYF.

The gene calls are TRBV7-3 and TRBJ2-5, with unresolved D. The CDR3 sequence is 13 residues long. The germline V gene encodes CDR1 SGHTA and CDR2 FQGTGA. Trimming took 5 bases from V and 3 from J, leaving 10 bases between them. CDR3 region: CASSPTPEETQYF. The CDR3 DNA reads TGTGCCAGCAGCCCCACCCCCGAAGAGACCCAGTACTTC.

The CDR3 region has the DNA TGTGCCAGCAGCCCCCCCTTAGGCCGCCTCTATGGCTACACCTTC. This encodes CASSPPLGRLYGYTF. The chain recombines TRBV13 with TRBJ1-2, with D unclear. Germline CDR1 PRHDT, CDR2 FYEKMQ (reference sequence). The CDR3 extends over 15 amino acids. V dropped 5 bases and J dropped 4 bases, with 17 bases sitting between them.

The chain recombines TRBV29-1 with TRBJ1-2; 8 bases line up with TRBD1. The CDR3 covers 14 residues. V was clipped by 4 bases and J by 4 bases; unmatched bases: 8. The germline CDR1 and CDR2 sequences are SQVTM and ANQGSEA. CDR3 protein: CSVVGRQGIYGYTF. DNA for the CDR3: TGCAGCGTTGTGGGGCGACAGGGGATCTATGGCTACACCTTC.

The V gene is TRBV6-4, the J gene TRBJ2-2, with D unresolved. The CDR3 has 13 amino acids. Germline assignment: CDR1 MRHNA and CDR2 SNTAGT. V lost 6 bases and J lost 0, with 5 bases in between. The CDR3, as DNA: TGTGCCAGCAGGTCCCCGAACACCGGGGAGCTGTTTTTT. This translates into CASRSPNTGELFF.

This chain joins TRBV4-2 and TRBJ2-1, with D tentatively TRBD2 (6 bases). CDR3 length: 16 residues. Germline V gene data show CDR1 as LGHNA and CDR2 as YNFKEQ. The ends were cut back, 3 bases at V and 8 bases at J, with 20 bases in the middle. The CDR3 DNA sequence: TGTGCCAGCAGCCAGGGACTCCCCACGTTCGGCGATGAGCAGTTCTTC. This encodes CASSQGLPTFGDEQFF.

This chain joins TRBV9 and TRBJ2-1; D is unresolved. Per the germline V gene, CDR1 is SGDLS and CDR2 is YYNGEE. With 4 bases removed from V and 0 bases from J, the gap between germline ends came to 5 bases. The CDR3 length is 13 residues. DNA of the CDR3: TGTGCCAGCAGCTTAACCTCCTACAATGAGCAGTTCTTC. Translation gives CASSLTSYNEQFF.

In this sample, this clone turned up a few times. This chain connects TRBV28 to TRBJ2-2; the D gene is possibly TRBD1 (6 bases). The germline V gene has CDR1 MDHEN and CDR2 SYDVKM. The CDR3 covers 13 residues. V was cut by 6 bases and J by 6 bases, with 11 bases left in between. CDR3 protein: CASSTGIPGELFF. The DNA of the CDR3 is TGTGCCAGCAGCACAGGGATTCCCGGGGAGCTGTTTTTT.

V and J are TRBV6-6 and TRBJ2-7; no clear D gene. Germline V lookup: CDR1 MNHNY, CDR2 SVGAGI (reference sequence). The CDR3 extends over 13 amino acids. V was shortened by 6 bases and J by 2 bases, with 11 bases between the two germline ends. The CDR3 region is CASSLDGTYEQYF. The CDR3 nucleotides read TGTGCCAGCAGCTTGGACGGCACCTACGAGCAGTACTTC.

This clone has only a few counts. The CDR3: CASSLETQLRGGQPQHF. The CDR3 coding sequence is TGTGCCAGCAGCTTAGAGACCCAGCTTCGGGGCGGTCAGCCCCAGCATTTT. The chain links TRBV7-9 to TRBJ1-5, with a weak D call TRBD1 (5 bases). CDR3 length equals 17 residues. V lost 1 base to trimming and J lost 6 bases, with 19 bases between them. Germline CDR1 SEHNR, CDR2 FQNEAQ (reference sequence).